This is a list of T cell receptor beta chains from one sample in a study of CD8 T cells in ankylosing spondylitis. One entry per CDR3 protein, called by TCRdb with MiXCR from the 5' RACE reads. The sample has 500,000 or so distinct CDR3 sequences; 5.3% are singletons. Sample: blood, either unsorted or a sorted T cell fraction (not recorded which). These receptors were obtained from a male donor with ankylosing spondylitis. CDR3s include the opening cysteine and the closing phenylalanine or tryptophan. D genes are given only for firm matches. A clone size is listed for some rows: how often the clone was seen (once, few, many), or a class if it is expanded.

V gene,D gene,clone size,J gene,CDR3 DNA,CDR3 protein
TRBV12-3/TRBV12-4,TRBD1,many,TRBJ1-1,TGTGCCAGCAGTCCCAGGACAGGGTCGTCCAACACTGAAGCTTTCTTT,CASSPRTGSSNTEAFF
TRBV5-1,TRBD2,many,TRBJ2-5,TGCGCCAGCAGCCGGGGACTAGCGGGGGAAGAGACCCAGTACTTC,CASSRGLAGEETQYF
TRBV5-1,-,many,TRBJ2-1,TGCGCCAGCAGCAGGGACTCCCAAACCAATGAGCAGTTCTTC,CASSRDSQTNEQFF
TRBV27,TRBD1,many,TRBJ2-5,TGTGCCAGCAGTTTAGGCCCCCCAGGGGGAAGAGAGACCCAGTACTTC,CASSLGPPGGRETQYF
TRBV9,TRBD2,many,TRBJ2-3,TGTGCCAGCAGCGTAGAGTTAGCGGGGCCCACAGATACGCAGTATTTT,CASSVELAGPTDTQYF
TRBV4-2,-,many,TRBJ2-7,TGTGCCAGCAGCCAAGTTGAGATTAGAGCCTACGAGCAGTACTTC,CASSQVEIRAYEQYF
TRBV3-1,-,many,TRBJ1-1,TGTGCCAGCAGCCAGATTCCGGGGACTGAAGCTTTCTTT,CASSQIPGTEAFF
TRBV20-1,TRBD2,-,TRBJ2-3,TGCAGTGCTAGAGATCGCCGGGGGGGCGCAGATACGCAGTATTTT,CSARDRRGGADTQYF
TRBV10-3,-,few,TRBJ1-2,TGTGCCATTAACTCCATCGGGGGGGACTATGGCTACACCTTC,CAINSIGGDYGYTF
TRBV3-1,-,-,TRBJ2-1,TGTGCCAGCAGCCAAGATTTGAATGAGCAGTTCTTC,CASSQDLNEQFF
TRBV20-1,-,many,TRBJ1-1,TGCAGTGCTAGATGGAAGGGCACTGAAGCTTTCTTT,CSARWKGTEAFF
TRBV29-1,-,many,TRBJ1-1,TGCAGCGTTGAAGATCTAGGTACTGAAGCTTTCTTT,CSVEDLGTEAFF
TRBV5-1,-,many,TRBJ2-2,TGTGCCAGCAGTTTATTCACCGGGGAGCTGTTTTTT,CASSLFTGELFF
TRBV9,TRBD2,few,TRBJ2-1,TGTGCCAGCAGCCCAGGGACTAGCACTGAGCAGTTCTTC,CASSPGTSTEQFF
TRBV5-6,TRBD2,-,TRBJ2-7,TGTGCCAGCAGCCCCGGGCTAGCGGGGAGCGGCGAGCAGTACTTC,CASSPGLAGSGEQYF
TRBV5-1,TRBD1,many,TRBJ1-3,TGCGCCAGCAGCTCACAGGGGGCGCTGGGAAACACCATATATTTT,CASSSQGALGNTIYF
TRBV4-2,-,many,TRBJ1-4,TGTGCCAGCAGCCAAGCGGGGAGGCTTAATGAAAAACTGTTTTTT,CASSQAGRLNEKLFF
TRBV20-1,-,many,TRBJ1-2,TGCAGTGCTAGAGATCCCCCAGGGGAAGTTGAGAATGGCTACACCTTC,CSARDPPGEVENGYTF
TRBV18,TRBD2,few,TRBJ2-7,TGTGCCAGCTCGTCTCAAGGGGGGATGGCGGGAGGCTCCTACGAGCAGTACTTC,CASSSQGGMAGGSYEQYF
TRBV2,-,many,TRBJ2-6,TGTGCCAGCAGCCAGACGGGAAACTCTGGGGCCAACGTCCTGACTTTC,CASSQTGNSGANVLTF
TRBV7-2,TRBD1,many,TRBJ2-1,TGTGCCAGCAGCTTAGCCGGGACAGGGGGTCATGAGCAGTTCTTC,CASSLAGTGGHEQFF
TRBV20-1,TRBD1,-,TRBJ2-1,TGCAGTGCCATAGGGACAGTGTATTCGACCTACAATGAGCAGTTCTTC,CSAIGTVYSTYNEQFF
TRBV7-8,-,many,TRBJ2-5,TGTGCCAGCAGCTCGACAGGCGAGAGACAAGAGACCCAGTACTTC,CASSSTGERQETQYF
TRBV20-1,-,many,TRBJ1-4,TGCAGTGCTAGAGGCCCTAGGATGGACTCCGAAAAACTGTTTTTT,CSARGPRMDSEKLFF
TRBV15,TRBD1,many,TRBJ2-2,TGTGCCACCAGCAGAGGAGGGACAGGGGGCACCGGGGAGCTGTTTTTT,CATSRGGTGGTGELFF
TRBV6-6,-,many,TRBJ2-2,TGTGCCAGCAGTGGCCTGAACACCGGGGAGCTGTTTTTT,CASSGLNTGELFF
TRBV6-2/TRBV6-3,-,many,TRBJ1-5,TGTGCCAGCAGCCGACAGTCGGAAGGTCAGCCCCAGCATTTT,CASSRQSEGQPQHF
TRBV7-2,-,many,TRBJ1-1,TGTGCCAGCAGCCCCCGGTCGAAGGTCGCTTTCTTT,CASSPRSKVAFF
TRBV21-1,-,-,TRBJ2-1,TGTGCCAGCAGCAGAAGAAACGGGAGGTGCGATGAGCAGTTCTTC,CASSRRNGRCDEQFF
TRBV6-4,-,few,TRBJ1-2,TGTGCCAGCAGTACCGACCGGAGCCATAACTATGGCTACACCTTC,CASSTDRSHNYGYTF
TRBV6-5,-,many,TRBJ1-1,TGCGCCAGCAGTTGGGGGTGGCGGGGTACTGAAGCTTTCTTT,CASSWGWRGTEAFF
TRBV4-3,-,-,TRBJ2-5,TGCGCCAGCAGCCAAGAAAGCAGCAGGGTGAGAGAGACCCAGTACTTC,CASSQESSRVRETQYF
TRBV5-1,-,many,TRBJ2-2,TGCGCCAGCAGCAAGGGATTGCCTCCGGAGCTGTTTTTT,CASSKGLPPELFF
TRBV20-1,-,many,TRBJ2-5,TGCAGTGCTAGGCGTCCCCCGCAGGGGCTCAGAGAGACCCAGTACTTC,CSARRPPQGLRETQYF
TRBV6-2/TRBV6-3,-,many,TRBJ2-7,TGTGCCAGCAGTGGGATAGTCCGCGAGCAGTACTTC,CASSGIVREQYF
TRBV9,-,many,TRBJ1-2,TGTGCCAGCAGTTCGGAGGTGGGTGGCTACACCTTC,CASSSEVGGYTF
TRBV24-1,-,many,TRBJ2-5,TGTGCCACCAGTGACCCCCGAGGGCCCGGAGAGACCCAGTACTTC,CATSDPRGPGETQYF
TRBV7-9,-,many,TRBJ2-7,TGTGCCAGCAGCTTGGACAGTGCCTACGAGCAGTACTTC,CASSLDSAYEQYF
TRBV27,-,many,TRBJ2-1,TGTGCCAGCAGTTTATCGGGACCGATTTGGGGGCGCAGCTTCTTC,CASSLSGPIWGRSFF